This TCR beta chain was recovered during a study of blood T cell repertoires in COVID-19. Study-level background: From the United States, Italy and Spain came samples of acute and convalescent COVID-19.

In the source study's methods: Amplification of reference gene primers provided the estimated nucleated cell counts. TCRdb's copy holds only in-frame clones and misses some; the assay was immunoSEQ multiplex PCR. Clone size and the V and J calls come from that table; the DNA yielded D and trimming. The data hold over 65,000 clones, with over 85% observed a single time. This CDR3 contains 13 residues. Germline trimming cut 4 bases from V and 8 bases from J; bases unmatched to any gene: 7. Germline values: CDR1 MGHDK, CDR2 SYGVNS. Sequenced: peripheral blood. The chain is built from TRBV25-1 and TRBJ1-2, with 7 bases lining up with TRBD1. The receptor comes from a man between 45 and 60 years old with active COVID-19. The CDR3 region is CASSGATGFGYTF. For the CDR3, the DNA is TGTGCCAGCAGTGGAGCGACAGGGTTCGGCTACACCTTC.